This T cell receptor beta chain was sequenced in a study of T-cell memory formation after mild COVID-19. The wider study: TCR clusters were mostly confined to one donor each. Study-wide points: Among contracting clones, CD4+ were mainly CM/EM and CD8+ enriched in EMRA.

Notes on this clonotype: Its antigen remains unidentified.

TCRdb redid the calling of the 5' RACE reads with MiXCR, one entry per CDR3 protein. The sample holds 300,000 or so distinct CDR3 sequences, more than 15% seen once. V was trimmed by 4 bases and J by 8 bases, leaving 14 bases between them. This CDR3 spans 13 amino acids. Germline values: CDR1 SGHVS, CDR2 FQNEAQ. The sample taken for sequencing was PBMCs or a T cell subset sorted from them (not recorded which). This TCR came from a man between 18 and 35 years old who had mild COVID-19 (a few samples of this study predate the infection). Cell type and time point are not known. This chain links TRBV7-8 with TRBJ1-1; tentatively, D is TRBD1 (5 bases). The CDR3 nucleotides read TGTGCCAGCAGCTCACAGACAGAGGGAGAAGCTTTCTTT. Translation: CASSSQTEGEAFF.